This TCR beta chain was captured by sequencing in a study of control samples from healthy donors and cancer patients. The CDR3 contains 12 residues. Germline V gene sequence: CDR1 KGHDR, CDR2 SFDVKD. The ends were cut back, 7 bases at V and 6 bases at J, with 8 bases in the middle. Only in-frame clones appear in the TCRdb table, and some are missing; sequencing was by immunoSEQ multiplex PCR. The sample holds 100,000 to 150,000 clones; about 88% are singletons and the top ten take about 3.4%. The count of this clone is one. This chain joins TRBV24-1 and TRBJ2-2; no definite D call. The sequence was collected from a man aged 50 or older in good health. Sequenced input: blood. For the CDR3, the DNA is TGTGCCACCAGGGCCTGGGCCGGGGAGCTGTTTTTT. It encodes CATRAWAGELFF.